This TCR beta chain was documented in a study of low-dose radiotherapy and immunotherapy resistance in tumors. In the study overall: Individuals in Cohort 2 had 1 Gy per fraction every two weeks, adding up to 13 Gy over 26 weeks. Patients were treated with intravenous nivolumab at 240 mg every two weeks and were also dosed with ipilimumab at 1 mg/kg every six weeks.

Trimming took 4 bases from V and 4 from J; bases not matched to a gene: 7. The CDR3 is 16 amino acids. CDR1 and CDR2 (germline): SGHAT, FQNNGV. Many counts were recorded for this clonotype. Gene-specific TRAV and TRBV primers were used for first-strand cDNA, covering alpha and beta chains. PCR amplification of the TCRs was performed with Phusion for 20 to 25 PCR cycles, and it relied on a constant-region primer together with a V-primer adapter. TCRdb reprocessed the reads with MiXCR, giving one entry per CDR3 protein. Found here are around 80,000 distinct CDR3 sequences, approximately 17% of them singletons; the top ten hold approximately 6%. Time point defined: before trial treatment.

The receptor's source is a male donor with prostate cancer. The sample consisted of PBMCs, taken before treatment. The chain uses TRBV11-2 and TRBJ2-5; 12 nucleotides align to TRBD1. The CDR3 protein is CASSSPGQGAVETQYF. In DNA, the CDR3 is TGTGCCAGCAGCTCCCCGGGACAGGGGGCTGTAGAGACCCAGTACTTC.